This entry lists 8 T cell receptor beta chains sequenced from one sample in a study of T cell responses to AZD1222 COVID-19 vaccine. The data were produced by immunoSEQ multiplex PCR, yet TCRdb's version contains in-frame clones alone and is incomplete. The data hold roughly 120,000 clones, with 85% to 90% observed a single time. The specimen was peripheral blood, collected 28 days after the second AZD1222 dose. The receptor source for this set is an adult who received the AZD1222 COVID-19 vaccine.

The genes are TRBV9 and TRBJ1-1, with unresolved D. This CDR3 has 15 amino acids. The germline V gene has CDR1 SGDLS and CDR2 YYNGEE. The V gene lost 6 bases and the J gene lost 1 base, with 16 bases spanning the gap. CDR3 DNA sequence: TGTGCCAGCACCCCGCATGGGTTGGGGAACACTGAAGCTTTCTTT. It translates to CASTPHGLGNTEAFF.

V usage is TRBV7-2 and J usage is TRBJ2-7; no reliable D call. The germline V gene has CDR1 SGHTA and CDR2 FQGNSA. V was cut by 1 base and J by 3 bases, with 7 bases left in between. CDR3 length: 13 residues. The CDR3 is CASSLDPVYEQYF. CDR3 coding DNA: TGTGCCAGCAGCTTAGACCCCGTCTACGAGCAGTACTTC.

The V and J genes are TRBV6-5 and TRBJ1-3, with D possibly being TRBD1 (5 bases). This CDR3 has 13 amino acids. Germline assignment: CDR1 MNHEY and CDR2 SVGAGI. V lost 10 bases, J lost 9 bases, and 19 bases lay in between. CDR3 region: CATRAGELSTIYF. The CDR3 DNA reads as TGTGCCACAAGGGCGGGGGAGTTAAGCACCATATATTTT.

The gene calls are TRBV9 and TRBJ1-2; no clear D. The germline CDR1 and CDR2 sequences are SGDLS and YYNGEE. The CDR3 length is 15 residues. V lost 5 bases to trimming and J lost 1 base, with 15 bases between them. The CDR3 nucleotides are TGTGCCAGCAGTGCAAACCCCGACGGTAACTATGGCTACACCTTC. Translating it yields CASSANPDGNYGYTF.

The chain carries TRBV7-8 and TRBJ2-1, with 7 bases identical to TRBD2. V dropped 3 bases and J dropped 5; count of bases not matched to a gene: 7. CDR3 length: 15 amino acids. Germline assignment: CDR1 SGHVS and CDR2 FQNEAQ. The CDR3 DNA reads TGTGCCAGCAGCTTCGAGGGAGGGCCCCACAATGAGCAGTTCTTC. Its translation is CASSFEGGPHNEQFF.

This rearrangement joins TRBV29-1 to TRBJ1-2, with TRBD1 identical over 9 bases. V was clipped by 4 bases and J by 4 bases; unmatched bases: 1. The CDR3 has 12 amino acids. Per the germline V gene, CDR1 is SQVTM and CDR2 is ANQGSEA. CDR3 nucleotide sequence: TGCAGCGTTGGACAGGGGGTCTATGGCTACACCTTC. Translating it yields CSVGQGVYGYTF.

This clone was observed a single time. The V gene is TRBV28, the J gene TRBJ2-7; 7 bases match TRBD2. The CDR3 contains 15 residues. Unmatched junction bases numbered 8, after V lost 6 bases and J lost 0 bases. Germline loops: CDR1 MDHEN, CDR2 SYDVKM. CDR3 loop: CASRTSEALSYEQYF. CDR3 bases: TGTGCCAGCAGAACTAGCGAAGCCCTCTCCTACGAGCAGTACTTC. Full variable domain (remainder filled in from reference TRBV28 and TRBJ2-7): DVKVTQSSRYLVKRTGEKVFLECVQDMDHENMFWYRQDPGLGLRLIYFSYDVKMKEKGDIPEGYSVSREKKERFSLILESASTNQTSMYLCASRTSEALSYEQYFGPGTRLTVT.

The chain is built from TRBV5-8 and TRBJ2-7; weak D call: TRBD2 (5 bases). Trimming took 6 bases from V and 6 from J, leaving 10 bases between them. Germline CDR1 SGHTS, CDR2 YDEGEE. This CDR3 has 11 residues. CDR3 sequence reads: CASTRGLEQYF. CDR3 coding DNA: TGTGCCAGCACCCGAGGACTCGAGCAGTACTTC.